This TCR beta chain was retrieved from a study of T cell responses to AZD1222 COVID-19 vaccine. Study outcomes and limitations: Targeting of unmutated variant regions was reportedly seen in nearly half of spike-specific TCRs. Vaccination with two AZD1222 doses was followed by a rise in Spike-specific TCR breadth and depth.

Sequencing was performed with immunoSEQ multiplex PCR; in TCRdb, only in-frame clones are kept and a portion is missing. The sample lists about 140,000 clones; 75% to 90% were seen once. Details on this clone: Its antigen is currently unknown.

The CDR3 covers 16 residues. The sequence was collected from an adult in good health. The sample here was peripheral blood, taken on day 0 of AZD1222 vaccination. This chain joins TRBV21-1 and TRBJ2-2; the table's D call TRBD1 went unverified against the DNA. TRBV21-1 has pseudogene status. CDR3 amino acids: CASSRPYRGHTGELFF. CDR3 coding DNA: TGTGCCAGCAGCAGGCCTTACAGGGGGCATACCGGGGAGCTGTTTTTT.